The 12 T cell receptor beta chains in this list originate from one sample, sequenced in a study of T cells in Graves' hyperthyroidism and ophthalmopathy. RNA transcripts served as the template for amplifying TCR beta CDR3 regions. First-round RT-PCR with HTBI primers amplified the TCR CDR3 region. One entry per CDR3 protein, called by TCRdb with MiXCR from the multiplex PCR reads. The table shows hundreds of thousands of distinct CDR3 sequences, with 14% occurring only once. The sequenced sample consisted of blood. These receptors were collected from a woman in her late teens or twenties with Graves' hyperthyroidism.

This clonotype was observed at least ten times. This rearrangement joins TRBV6-1 to TRBJ2-3, with 11 bases lining up with TRBD1. The germline CDR1 and CDR2 sequences are MNHNS and SASEGT. V was clipped by 5 bases and J by 0 bases; unmatched bases: 16. The CDR3 spans 20 residues. Written as DNA, the CDR3 is TGTGCCAGCAGTCCCCTGAAGGGGACAGGGGGGGTCCCTAGCACAGATACGCAGTATTTT. Amino acid sequence: CASSPLKGTGGVPSTDTQYF.

V gene TRBV7-9 combines with J gene TRBJ2-3; 8 bases map to TRBD1. The germline CDR1 and CDR2 sequences are SEHNR and FQNEAQ (reference sequence). V was clipped by 8 bases and J by 5 bases; unmatched bases: 9. This CDR3 is 14 amino acids long. The CDR3 coding sequence is TGTGCCAGCCGGAGACAGGGGTATGGAGATACGCAGTATTTT. It yields the protein CASRRQGYGDTQYF.

This clonotype was seen at least ten times. The chain joins TRBV2 to TRBJ1-2; D not resolved. V was cut by 11 bases and J by 2 bases, with 15 bases left in between. CDR1 is SNHLY and CDR2 is FYNNEI in the germline V gene. This CDR3 region has 13 residues. The CDR3 sequence is CAVYLSSNYGYTF. In DNA, the CDR3 is TGTGCCGTATACCTGAGTTCCAACTATGGCTACACCTTC.

This clonotype was found many times. The chain joins TRBV7-9 to TRBJ2-3; tentative D call: TRBD1 (5 bases). CDR3 size: 11 residues. Trimming took 11 bases from V and 5 from J, leaving 11 bases between them. Looked up from germline, CDR1 is SEHNR and CDR2 is FQNEAQ (reference sequence). The CDR3 DNA reads TGTGCCCTTTCAAGGGGAGATACGCAGTATTTT. Translated, it gives CALSRGDTQYF.

This clonotype showed up just a few times. The chain recombines TRBV19 with TRBJ2-2; D unresolved. Germline lookup yields CDR1 LNHDA and CDR2 SQIVND (reference sequence). Trimming left V 6 bases short and J 7 bases short, with 12 bases between. The CDR3 extends over 13 amino acids. CDR3 sequence: CASRRLGDGELFF. CDR3 sequence (DNA): TGTGCCAGTAGAAGGCTAGGCGACGGGGAGCTGTTTTTT. The entire variable domain, with the rest obtained from reference TRBV19 and TRBJ2-2, is as follows: DGGITQSPKYLFRKEGQNVTLSCEQNLNHDAMYWYRQDPGQGLRLIYYSQIVNDFQKGDIAEGYSVSREKKESFPLTVTSAQKNPTAFYLCASRRLGDGELFFGEGSRLTVL.

This clonotype was seen at least ten times. This chain connects TRBV7-9 to TRBJ2-7; no clear D gene. V was shortened by 5 bases and J by 2 bases, with 10 bases between the two germline ends. This CDR3 spans 13 amino acids. CDR1 and CDR2 (germline): SEHNR, FQNEAQ (reference sequence). CDR3 sequence: CASSIDVTYEQYF. CDR3 DNA sequence: TGTGCCAGCAGCATAGACGTAACCTACGAGCAGTACTTC.

This clonotype has only a few counts. CDR3 in amino acids: CSARDQGTSGTFPYEQYF. The CDR3 bases are TGCAGTGCTAGAGATCAAGGGACTAGCGGGACATTTCCCTACGAGCAGTACTTC. The chain employs TRBV20-1 and TRBJ2-7; 13 bases line up with TRBD2. The CDR3 runs to 18 residues. J gave up 2 bases and V 0 bases, and 10 bases lay outside the gene matches. Germline CDR1 reads DFQATT; CDR2 reads SNEGSKA (reference sequence).

The CDR3 spells CASSLSQGAGNTIYF. The CDR3 nucleotides read TGTGCCAGCAGTTTAAGCCAGGGGGCTGGAAACACCATATATTTT. The chain couples TRBV12-3 or TRBV12-4 to TRBJ1-3, with 7 bases matching TRBD1. V trimming: 2 bases; J trimming: 2 bases; junction bases outside the gene matches: 3. The length of the CDR3 is 15 residues.

This clonotype turned up a few times. The rearrangement links TRBV25-1 to TRBJ1-3; 7 nucleotides match TRBD1. CDR1 is MGHDK and CDR2 is SYGVNS in the germline V gene. The length of the CDR3 is 18 residues. Trimming at V came to 2 bases and at J to 5 bases, leaving 15 bases not matched to a gene. DNA of the CDR3: TGTGCCAGCAGTGAACTTGGGACAGTCGGCGGGCCGAGAAACACCATATATTTT. It codes for CASSELGTVGGPRNTIYF.

Points on this clonotype: Sequence at one end of the junction differs from germline and may be a read error. The chain uses TRBV6-2 or TRBV6-3 and TRBJ1-4, with D unresolved. CDR3 size: 13 residues. CDR1 and CDR2 from the germline V gene are MNHEY and SVGEGT. CDR3 nucleotide sequence: TGTCCCAGCACCGAGACATTACGAGAAAAACTGTTTTTT. It is translated as CPSTETLREKLFF.

This clonotype was counted at least ten times. The chain is built from TRBV6-1 and TRBJ2-2, with 10 bases fitting TRBD2. This CDR3 region has 17 residues. Germline trimming cut 5 bases from V and 7 bases from J; bases unmatched to any gene: 13. Germline V gene lookup returns CDR1 MNHNS and CDR2 SASEGT. The CDR3 nucleotides read TGTGCCAGCAGTCCCTCCGTGCTAGCGGGAGTTATCGGGGAGCTGTTTTTT. Protein sequence: CASSPSVLAGVIGELFF.

This clonotype was recorded a few times. This sequence joins TRBV6-1 and TRBJ1-2, with D perhaps TRBD1 (5 bases). CDR1 is MNHNS, CDR2 SASEGT, per germline. Trimming took 5 bases from V and 4 from J, leaving 14 bases between them. This CDR3 region has 14 residues. In DNA, the CDR3 is TGTGCCAGCAGTCAACCCAGGGCGGGCTATGGCTACACCTTC. It encodes CASSQPRAGYGYTF.